This T cell receptor beta chain was found in a study of blood T cell repertoires in COVID-19. Study-level information: The study drew acute and convalescent COVID-19 samples from the United States, Italy and Spain. The cDNA or gDNA used as material had been derived from T cells, B-cell-depleted T cells, or PBMCs.

Seattle enrolled patients during active infection and tracked them longitudinally. V lost 5 bases to trimming and J lost 0 bases, with 12 bases between them. There are 15 residues in the CDR3. Germline lookup yields CDR1 SEHNR and CDR2 FQNEAQ (reference sequence). Original methodology: From reference gene primer amplification, estimates of nucleated cell counts were derived. Libraries were prepared by immunoSEQ multiplex PCR; TCRdb keeps only in-frame clonotypes and omits some of them. V, J and clone size derive from that table, while D and trimming were established from the DNA sequence. The table has about 130,000 clones, around 90% seen once; the top ten hold around 2%.

The specimen was peripheral blood. The chain has TRBV7-9 and TRBJ2-3; a weak D match, TRBD1 (6 bases). The receptor was isolated from a man over 45 with COVID-19, enrolled during active disease. In nucleotides, the CDR3 is TGTGCCAGCAGCCTCGGACAGCCTAGCACAGATACGCAGTATTTT. Translating gives CASSLGQPSTDTQYF.